The next 27 T cell receptor beta chains were all read from a single sample in a study of CXCR3-negative and CXCR3-positive naive CD8 T cells. UMI-labeled TRB cDNA libraries were prepared by 5' RACE. For each CDR3 protein, TCRdb gives one entry from its re-call of the 5' RACE reads, without DNA. Recorded here are approximately 60,000 distinct CDR3 sequences; the top ten clones represent roughly a quarter. Sequencing used memory CD8+ T cells from blood. The receptor set was obtained from a human donor in good health. Some clones in this sample may be carry-over from other donors' samples.

V is TRBV14 and J is TRBJ1-1. Germline V CDR1 and CDR2: SGHDN, FVKESK. This CDR3 region has 15 residues. The CDR3 protein is CASSQDRQPNTEAFF.

The chain recombines TRBV29-1 with TRBJ2-7. Germline V lookup: CDR1 SQVTM, CDR2 ANQGSEA. The CDR3 is 13 amino acids. The CDR3 loop is CSVVGGSFYEQYF.

The chain recombines TRBV20-1 with TRBJ1-6; TCRdb's D call of TRBD1 is untestable without DNA. The CDR3 consists of 15 residues. The germline V gene has CDR1 DFQATT and CDR2 SNEGSKA (reference sequence). CDR3 in amino acids: CSASEGGGGNSPLHF.

The chain joins TRBV5-1 to TRBJ2-7; no DNA is available, so the TRBD1 call from TCRdb remains unchecked. The CDR3 runs 14 residues. Per germline, CDR1 SGHRS and CDR2 YFSETQ. CDR3 region: CASRPGRGINEQYF.

The gene calls are TRBV6-6 and TRBJ2-7; absent DNA, TCRdb's TRBD1 call cannot be checked. The CDR3 loop spans 14 amino acids. CDR1 and CDR2 from the germline V gene are MNHNY and SVGAGI (reference sequence). CDR3 sequence reads: CASSWAPGSYEQYF.

J is TRBJ1-2 and V is TRBV15; TCRdb calls TRBD1, which cannot be checked without DNA. The CDR3 length is 14 residues. CDR1 and CDR2 from the germline V gene are LNHNV and YYDKDF (reference sequence). The CDR3 protein is CATSKTGQRYGYTF.

The chain has TRBV29-1 and TRBJ2-2; TCRdb names TRBD1, which stays unverified in the absence of DNA. This CDR3 is built from 13 residues. Germline V CDR1 and CDR2: SQVTM, ANQGSEA. The chain's CDR3 is CSVSGVNTGELFF.

V gene TRBV7-9 combines with J gene TRBJ1-4; TCRdb indicates TRBD1, and absent DNA this call remains unverified. CDR3 length: 15 residues. Per germline, CDR1 SEHNR and CDR2 FQNEAQ (reference sequence). The CDR3 protein is CASSPPSGRDEKLFF.

The V and J genes are TRBV29-1 and TRBJ1-2. From germline, CDR1 is SQVTM and CDR2 ANQGSEA. The CDR3 has 16 amino acids. The CDR3 loop is CSVEGGAAGLFYGYTF.

The chain has TRBV6-6 and TRBJ2-1; TCRdb outputs TRBD1, but without DNA this stays unchecked. This CDR3 has 14 amino acids. Germline V CDR1 and CDR2: MNHNY, SVGAGI (reference sequence). The chain's CDR3 is CASSYSSGATEQFF.

The chain employs TRBV14 and TRBJ2-4. The CDR3 runs 16 residues. The germline CDR1 and CDR2 sequences are SGHDN and FVKESK. This CDR3 is CASSQAKGLAKNIQYF. Full variable domain (rest looked up from reference TRBV14 and TRBJ2-4): EAGVTQFPSHSVIEKGQTVTLRCDPISGHDNLYWYRRVMGKEIKFLLHFVKESKQDESGMPNNRFLAERTGGTYSTLKVQPAELEDSGVYFCASSQAKGLAKNIQYFGAGTRLSVL.

V gene TRBV27 combines with J gene TRBJ2-1; TCRdb's assignment of TRBD1 cannot be checked, as there is no DNA. From germline, CDR1 is MNHEY and CDR2 SMNVEV (reference sequence). The CDR3 covers 15 residues. CDR3 loop: CASKMDRVSYNEQFF.

V gene TRBV2 combines with J gene TRBJ2-5. Germline CDR1 is SNHLY and CDR2 is FYNNEI. The length of the CDR3 is 12 residues. The CDR3 protein is CASKNSQETQYF.

The chain combines TRBV27 with TRBJ1-2; TCRdb's D call of TRBD1 is untestable without DNA. The CDR3 runs 18 residues. Germline V gene data show CDR1 as MNHEY and CDR2 as SMNVEV (reference sequence). CDR3 residues: CASSFRGTGSLFLYGYTF.

CDR3 loop: CSVEQAINDGYTF. This chain joins TRBV29-1 and TRBJ1-2. Germline V lookup: CDR1 SQVTM, CDR2 ANQGSEA. This CDR3 comprises 13 residues.

The chain carries TRBV28 and TRBJ2-5. This CDR3 region has 13 residues. CDR1 is MDHEN, CDR2 SYDVKM, per germline. The CDR3 protein is CAIGSGSQETQYF.

The J gene is TRBJ2-5, the V gene TRBV11-2; TCRdb picks TRBD1, but there is no DNA to check that call. This CDR3 contains 13 residues. The germline V gene has CDR1 SGHAT and CDR2 FQNNGV. The CDR3 spells CASSGTNQETQYF.

The gene calls are TRBV6-5 and TRBJ1-2; TCRdb gives TRBD1 as the D gene, but with no DNA this cannot be confirmed. Looked up from germline, CDR1 is MNHEY and CDR2 is SVGAGI. The CDR3 has 15 amino acids. CDR3 loop: CASSYGWGAADGYTF.

The gene calls are TRBV7-3 and TRBJ2-7; no DNA is available, so the TRBD1 call from TCRdb remains unchecked. The CDR3 covers 15 residues. Germline lookup yields CDR1 SGHTA and CDR2 FQGTGA. The CDR3 loop reads CASSLLGGPSYEQYF.

This sequence joins TRBV27 and TRBJ2-7; the D gene TCRdb calls, TRBD1, cannot be checked with no DNA. CDR3 size: 14 residues. Germline CDR1 and CDR2: MNHEY and SMNVEV (reference sequence). The CDR3 loop reads CASRPLTGGNEQYF.

The chain couples TRBV27 to TRBJ1-5. Germline V gene data show CDR1 as MNHEY and CDR2 as SMNVEV (reference sequence). The CDR3 runs to 16 residues. CDR3 residues: CASAFGGSSGDQPQHF.

The chain links TRBV7-6 to TRBJ2-7; the TRBD1 assignment by TCRdb is unverifiable without DNA. The CDR3 contains 15 residues. From germline, CDR1 is SGHVS and CDR2 FNYEAQ. The CDR3 loop reads CASSLSGGGLYEQYF.

The rearrangement links TRBV7-9 to TRBJ2-5; TCRdb's D gene call, TRBD2, goes unchecked for lack of DNA. CDR3 length equals 15 residues. The germline gives CDR1 SEHNR, CDR2 FQNEAQ (reference sequence). CDR3 sequence: CASSLAGGREETQYF.

J is TRBJ1-2 and V is TRBV11-1. Germline V gene data show CDR1 as SGHAT and CDR2 as FQDESV (reference sequence). The CDR3 totals 16 residues. CDR3 in amino acids: CASSPRALGPNYGYTF. The full variable domain, rest sourced from reference TRBV11-1 and TRBJ1-2, is EAEVAQSPRYKITEKSQAVAFWCDPISGHATLYWYRQILGQGPELLVQFQDESVVDDSQLPKDRFSAERLKGVDSTLKIQPAELGDSAMYLCASSPRALGPNYGYTFGSGTRLTVV.

V usage is TRBV25-1 and J usage is TRBJ1-1; TCRdb's D call, TRBD1, is unchecked because there is no DNA. This CDR3 spans 14 amino acids. Germline lookup yields CDR1 MGHDK and CDR2 SYGVNS. CDR3 residues: CASSVQGMNTEAFF.

The chain is built from TRBV25-1 and TRBJ2-3; TCRdb reports TRBD2, a call that lacks DNA to check it against. The CDR3 spans 16 residues. Germline V gene lookup returns CDR1 MGHDK and CDR2 SYGVNS. CDR3 amino acids: CASSDGGSGSTDTQYF.

The rearrangement uses TRBV20-1 and TRBJ2-5; the D call from TCRdb, TRBD2, cannot be confirmed without DNA. Germline CDR1 is DFQATT and CDR2 is SNEGSKA (reference sequence). The CDR3 is 12 residues long. This chain's CDR3 is CLGLAARETQYF.